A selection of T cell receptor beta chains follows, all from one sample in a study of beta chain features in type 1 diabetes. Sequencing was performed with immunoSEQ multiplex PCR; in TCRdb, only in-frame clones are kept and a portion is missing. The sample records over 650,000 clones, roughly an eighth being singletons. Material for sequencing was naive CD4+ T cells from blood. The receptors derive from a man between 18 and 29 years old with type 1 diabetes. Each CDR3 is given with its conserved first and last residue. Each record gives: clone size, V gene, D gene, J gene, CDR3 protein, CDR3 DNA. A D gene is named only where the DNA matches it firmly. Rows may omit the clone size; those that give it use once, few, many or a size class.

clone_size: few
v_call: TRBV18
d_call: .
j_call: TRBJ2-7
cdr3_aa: CASRTESSYEQYF
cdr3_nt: TGTGCCAGCCGGACGGAGAGCTCCTACGAGCAGTACTTC

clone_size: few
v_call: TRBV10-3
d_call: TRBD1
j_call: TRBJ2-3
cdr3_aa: CAISRQGSTDTQYF
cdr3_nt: TGTGCCATCAGCCGACAGGGTAGCACAGATACGCAGTATTTT

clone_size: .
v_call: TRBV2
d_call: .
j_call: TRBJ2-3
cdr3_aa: CARGGTGTDTQYF
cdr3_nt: TGTGCCAGAGGAGGGACGGGCACAGATACGCAGTATTTT

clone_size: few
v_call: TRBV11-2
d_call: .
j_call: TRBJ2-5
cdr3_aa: CASSTEETQYF
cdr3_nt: TGTGCCAGCAGCACTGAAGAGACCCAGTACTTC

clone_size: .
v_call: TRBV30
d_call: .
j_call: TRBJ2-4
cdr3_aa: CAWSVGGPVNIQYF
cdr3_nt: TGTGCCTGGAGTGTAGGGGGGCCCGTAAACATTCAGTACTTC

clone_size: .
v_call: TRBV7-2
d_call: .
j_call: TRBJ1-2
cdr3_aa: CASSFAPMGYGYTF
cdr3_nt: TGTGCCAGCAGCTTCGCCCCCATGGGCTATGGCTACACCTTC

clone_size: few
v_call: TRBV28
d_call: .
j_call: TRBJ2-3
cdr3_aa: CASGGGATDTQYF
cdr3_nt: TGTGCCAGCGGTGGGGGGGCCACAGATACGCAGTATTTT

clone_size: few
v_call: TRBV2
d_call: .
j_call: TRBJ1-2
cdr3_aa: CASSERGFTF
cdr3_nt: TGTGCCAGCAGTGAACGGGGTTTCACCTTC

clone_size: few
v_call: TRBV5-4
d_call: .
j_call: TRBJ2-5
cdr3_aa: CASSLAGGQETQYF
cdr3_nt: TGTGCCAGCAGCCTGGCCGGGGGCCAAGAGACCCAGTACTTC

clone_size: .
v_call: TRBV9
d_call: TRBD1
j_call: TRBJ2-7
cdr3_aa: CASSVGDRGIGQYF
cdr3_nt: TGTGCCAGCAGCGTAGGGGACAGGGGTATCGGGCAGTACTTC

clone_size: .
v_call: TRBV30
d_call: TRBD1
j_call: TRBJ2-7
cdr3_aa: CAWRLQGAPLEQYF
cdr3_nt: TGTGCCTGGAGGTTACAGGGGGCTCCACTCGAGCAGTACTTC

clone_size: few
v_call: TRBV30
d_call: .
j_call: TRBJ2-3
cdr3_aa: CGSQTAADTQYF
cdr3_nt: TGTGGGTCCCAGACAGCGGCAGATACGCAGTATTTT

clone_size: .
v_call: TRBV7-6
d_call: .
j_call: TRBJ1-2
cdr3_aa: CASSLEPTTDYGYTF
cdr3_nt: TGTGCCAGCAGCTTGGAACCGACGACGGACTATGGCTACACCTTC

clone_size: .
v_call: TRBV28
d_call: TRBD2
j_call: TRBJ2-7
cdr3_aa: CASSLQAGEQYF
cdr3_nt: TGTGCCAGCAGTTTACAAGCGGGGGAGCAGTACTTC

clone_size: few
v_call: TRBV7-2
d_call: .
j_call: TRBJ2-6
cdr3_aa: CASSLGLAGANVLTF
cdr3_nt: TGTGCCAGCAGCTTAGGTTTGGCTGGGGCCAACGTCCTGACTTTC

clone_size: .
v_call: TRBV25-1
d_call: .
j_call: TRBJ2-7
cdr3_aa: CASSEYQGSPRSYEQYF
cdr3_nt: TGTGCCAGCAGTGAATATCAGGGGTCCCCAAGGAGTTACGAGCAGTACTTC

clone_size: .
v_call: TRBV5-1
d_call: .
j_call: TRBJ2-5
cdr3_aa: CASSLTSGLETQYF
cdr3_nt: TGCGCCAGCAGCTTGACCTCAGGGTTGGAGACCCAGTACTTC

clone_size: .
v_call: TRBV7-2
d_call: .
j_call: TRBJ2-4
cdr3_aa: CASSFGGEDIQYF
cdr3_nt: TGTGCCAGCAGCTTTGGGGGAGAGGACATTCAGTACTTC

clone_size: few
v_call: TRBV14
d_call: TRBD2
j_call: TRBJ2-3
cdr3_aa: CASSQGLADNTDTQYF
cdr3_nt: TGTGCCAGCAGCCAGGGACTAGCAGATAACACAGATACGCAGTATTTT

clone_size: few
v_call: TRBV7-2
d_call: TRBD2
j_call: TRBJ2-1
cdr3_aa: CASSLIAGGNEQFF
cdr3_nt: TGTGCCAGCAGCTTAATAGCGGGAGGCAATGAGCAGTTCTTC

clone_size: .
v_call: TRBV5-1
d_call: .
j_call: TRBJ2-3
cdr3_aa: CASSLAADTQYF
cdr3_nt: TGCGCCAGCAGCTTGGCCGCGGATACGCAGTATTTT

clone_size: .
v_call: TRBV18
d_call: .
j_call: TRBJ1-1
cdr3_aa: CASSPEFREWRTEAFF
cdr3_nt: TGTGCCAGCTCACCAGAATTCCGGGAGTGGCGGACTGAAGCTTTCTTT

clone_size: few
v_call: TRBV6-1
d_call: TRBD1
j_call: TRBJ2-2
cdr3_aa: CASSEARGTGRTGELFF
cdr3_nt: TGTGCCAGCAGTGAAGCGCGTGGGACAGGCAGGACCGGGGAGCTGTTTTTT

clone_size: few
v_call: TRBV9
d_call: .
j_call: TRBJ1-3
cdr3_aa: CASSGGDTIYF
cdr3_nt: TGTGCCAGCAGCGGTGGGGACACCATATATTTT

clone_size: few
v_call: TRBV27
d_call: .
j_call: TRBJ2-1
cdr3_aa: CASSFREGEQFF
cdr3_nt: TGTGCCAGCAGTTTCAGGGAAGGTGAGCAGTTCTTC

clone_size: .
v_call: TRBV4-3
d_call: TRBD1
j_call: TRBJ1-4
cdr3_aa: CASSQDPLGATGRDEKLFF
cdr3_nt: TGCGCCAGCAGCCAAGACCCTCTTGGGGCGACAGGGAGGGATGAAAAACTGTTTTTT

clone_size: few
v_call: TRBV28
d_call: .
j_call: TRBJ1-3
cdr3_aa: CASSLQGNTIYF
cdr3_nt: TGTGCCAGCAGTTTACAGGGAAACACCATATATTTT

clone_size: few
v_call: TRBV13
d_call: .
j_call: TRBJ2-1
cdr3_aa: CASSPRGGNEQFF
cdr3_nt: TGTGCCAGCAGCCCGAGGGGGGGGAATGAGCAGTTCTTC

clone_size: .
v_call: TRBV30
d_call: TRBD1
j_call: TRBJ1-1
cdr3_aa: CAWTMTGVTEAFF
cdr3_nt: TGTGCCTGGACTATGACAGGGGTCACTGAAGCTTTCTTT

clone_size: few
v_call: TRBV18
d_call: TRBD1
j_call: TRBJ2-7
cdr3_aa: CASSLTGVHDREQYF
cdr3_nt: TGTGCCAGCTCACTTACAGGGGTTCATGATCGCGAGCAGTACTTC

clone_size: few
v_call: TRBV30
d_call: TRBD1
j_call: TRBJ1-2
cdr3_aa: CAWTPGGGGYTF
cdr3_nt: TGTGCCTGGACCCCAGGGGGCGGTGGCTACACCTTC

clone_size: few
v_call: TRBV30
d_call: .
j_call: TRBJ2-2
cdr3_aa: CAWRRAAGELFF
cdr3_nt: TGTGCCTGGCGGAGGGCCGCCGGGGAGCTGTTTTTT

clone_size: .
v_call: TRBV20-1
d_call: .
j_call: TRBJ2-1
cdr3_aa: CSARGKGQFF
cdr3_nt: TGCAGTGCTAGAGGGAAGGGGCAGTTCTTC

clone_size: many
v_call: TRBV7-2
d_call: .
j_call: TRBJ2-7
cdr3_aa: CASSPSYEQYF
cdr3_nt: TGTGCCAGCAGCCCGTCCTACGAGCAGTACTTC

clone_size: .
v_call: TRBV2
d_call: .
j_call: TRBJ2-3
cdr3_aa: CASRTQGVTQYF
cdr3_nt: TGTGCCAGCAGAACACAGGGAGTCACGCAGTATTTT

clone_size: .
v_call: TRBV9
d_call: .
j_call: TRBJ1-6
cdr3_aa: CASSGLRGDSPLHF
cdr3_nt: TGTGCCAGCAGCGGCCTGCGAGGGGATTCACCCCTCCACTTT

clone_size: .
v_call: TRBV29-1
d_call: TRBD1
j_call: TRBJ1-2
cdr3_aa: CSAETGINYGYTF
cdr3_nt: TGCAGCGCCGAGACAGGGATTAACTATGGCTACACCTTC

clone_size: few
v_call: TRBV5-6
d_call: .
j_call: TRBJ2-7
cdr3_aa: CASKLLRRVDEQYF
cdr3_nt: TGTGCCAGCAAACTACTCCGGCGGGTGGACGAGCAGTACTTC

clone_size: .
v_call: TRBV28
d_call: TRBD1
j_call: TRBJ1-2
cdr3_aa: CATGLSYGYTF
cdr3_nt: TGTGCGACAGGGCTGAGCTATGGCTACACCTTC

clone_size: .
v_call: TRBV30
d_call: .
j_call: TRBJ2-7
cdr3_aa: CAWSVRSPGLGYEQYF
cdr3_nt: TGTGCCTGGAGTGTAAGGAGCCCAGGCCTAGGGTACGAGCAGTACTTC

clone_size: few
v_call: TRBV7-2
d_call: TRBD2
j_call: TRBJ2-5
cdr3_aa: CASKPGLAGGTQYF
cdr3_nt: TGTGCCAGCAAACCGGGACTAGCGGGGGGAACCCAGTACTTC

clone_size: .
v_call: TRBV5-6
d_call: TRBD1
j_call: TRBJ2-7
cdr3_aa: CASSLDYRGPYEQYF
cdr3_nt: TGTGCCAGCAGCTTGGATTACAGGGGTCCCTACGAGCAGTACTTC

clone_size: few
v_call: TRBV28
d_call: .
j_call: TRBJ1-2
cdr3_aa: CASSLIDGYTF
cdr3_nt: TGTGCCAGCAGTTTAATCGATGGCTACACCTTC

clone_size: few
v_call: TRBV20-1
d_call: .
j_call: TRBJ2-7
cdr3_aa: CSALSYEQYF
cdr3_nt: TGCAGTGCCCTATCCTACGAGCAGTACTTC